This passage covers 8 T cell receptor beta chains from one sample sequenced in a study of Graves' ophthalmopathy and Graves' hyperthyroidism. The study amplified TCR beta CDR3 regions using RNA transcripts. The library came from an HTBI-primed first-round RT-PCR and a second-round multiplex PCR. TCRdb reanalysed the multiplex PCR reads using MiXCR and keeps one entry per CDR3 protein. The sample holds about 500,000 distinct CDR3 sequences, under 15% seen once. The material sequenced was blood. These receptors were taken from a woman in her twenties or thirties with Graves' ophthalmopathy.

This clonotype has a count of ten or more. This rearrangement joins TRBV27 to TRBJ1-6; D gene unclear. This CDR3 is 17 amino acids long. Germline loops: CDR1 MNHEY, CDR2 SMNVEV (reference sequence). V lost 6 bases, J lost 7 bases, and 22 bases lay in between. CDR3 residues: CASRFNGLGFRNSPLHF. CDR3 bases: TGTGCCAGCAGGTTCAACGGTCTGGGTTTTCGGAATTCACCCCTCCACTTT.

This clonotype showed up many times. The chain couples TRBV12-3 or TRBV12-4 to TRBJ2-7; D remains ambiguous. The CDR3 consists of 13 residues. V was pared by 2 bases and J by 7 bases, with 12 bases between. DNA of the CDR3: TGTGCCAGCAGTTTAAGAGACGCCGGAGAGCAGTACTTC. Translating gives CASSLRDAGEQYF.

This clonotype has ten or more counts. The chain is built from TRBV6-5 and TRBJ2-7; tentatively, D is TRBD2 (5 bases). This CDR3 spans 15 amino acids. Germline-derived CDR1 and CDR2 are MNHEY and SVGAGI. Trimming left V 7 bases short and J 1 base short, with 17 bases between. CDR3 bases: TGTGCCAGCATCCTAGACATCGGGGTATCCTACGAGCAGTACTTC. Its translation is CASILDIGVSYEQYF.

This chain links TRBV12-3 or TRBV12-4 with TRBJ2-4; 9 bases line up with TRBD1. After removal of 4 bases from V and 10 bases from J, the junction contained 11 bases not matched to a gene. This CDR3 is built from 15 residues. CDR3 coding DNA: TGTGCCAGCAGTTCCACATCCGGACAGGGGAGGATTCAGTACTTC. The encoded protein is CASSSTSGQGRIQYF.

As concerns this clonotype: Possible read error: a much larger clone is one base away. The chain joins TRBV10-3 to TRBJ1-5; D unresolved. CDR3 size: 12 residues. Germline V gene lookup returns CDR1 ENHRY and CDR2 SYGVKD. V shed 3 bases and J shed 3 bases, with 3 bases lying between them. The DNA for the CDR3 is TGTGCCATCAGTGACACCAATCAGCCCCAGCATTTT. It codes for CAISDTNQPQHF.

This clonotype has a handful of counts. For the CDR3, the DNA is TGCGCCAGCAGCTTGGGGACTCTTCGTAACTATGGCTACACCTTC. Translation: CASSLGTLRNYGYTF. The J gene is TRBJ1-2, the V gene TRBV5-1; no firm D call. Germline V gene sequence: CDR1 SGHRS, CDR2 YFSETQ. V was shortened by 0 bases and J by 1 base, with 10 bases between the two germline ends. The CDR3 is 15 residues long.

Many counts were recorded for this clonotype. This chain connects TRBV2 to TRBJ1-3, with D uncertain. The V end lost 5 bases, the J end lost 4 bases, and 6 bases lay between the germline ends. The CDR3 runs to 12 residues. Germline loops: CDR1 SNHLY, CDR2 FYNNEI. The CDR3 loop reads CASSTGGNTIYF. The CDR3 DNA is TGTGCCAGCAGTACGGGAGGAAACACCATATATTTT.

This clonotype was found many times. The J gene is TRBJ1-1, the V gene TRBV29-1; D is possibly TRBD1 (5 bases). Germline CDR1 SQVTM, CDR2 ANQGSEA. The CDR3 runs 14 residues. The ends were cut back, 4 bases at V and 1 base at J, with 13 bases in the middle. The CDR3 reads CSVAMGQGNTEAFF. CDR3 in DNA: TGCAGCGTTGCTATGGGGCAGGGGAACACTGAAGCTTTCTTT. Looking up the rest from reference TRBV29-1 and TRBJ1-1 gives the full variable domain: SAVISQKPSRDICQRGTSLTIQCQVDSQVTMMFWYRQQPGQSLTLIATANQGSEATYESGFVIDKFPISRPNLTFSTLTVSNMSPEDSSIYLCSVAMGQGNTEAFFGQGTRLTVV.